This T cell receptor (beta chain) was obtained from a study of blood T cell repertoires in COVID-19. As for the study in general: Sample material is recorded as cDNA or gDNA derived from T cells, B-cell-depleted T cells, or PBMCs.

Assay used: immunoSEQ multiplex PCR; TCRdb lists only in-frame clones, some missing. The profile covers some 270,000 clones, with about 91% appearing a single time and 4% to 5% taken by the ten largest. V was pared by 3 bases and J by 8 bases, with 8 bases of the junction left unmatched. Germline CDR1 KGHDR, CDR2 SFDVKD. The CDR3 runs 15 residues. This clonotype was obtained from a woman aged 40 to 55 who had recovered from COVID-19. The chain employs TRBV24-1 and TRBJ1-2; TRBD1 aligns across 10 bases. Sample: peripheral blood. CDR3 amino acids: CATSDHMGQGKGYTF. The CDR3 coding sequence is TGTGCCACCAGTGATCACATGGGACAGGGGAAAGGCTACACCTTC.